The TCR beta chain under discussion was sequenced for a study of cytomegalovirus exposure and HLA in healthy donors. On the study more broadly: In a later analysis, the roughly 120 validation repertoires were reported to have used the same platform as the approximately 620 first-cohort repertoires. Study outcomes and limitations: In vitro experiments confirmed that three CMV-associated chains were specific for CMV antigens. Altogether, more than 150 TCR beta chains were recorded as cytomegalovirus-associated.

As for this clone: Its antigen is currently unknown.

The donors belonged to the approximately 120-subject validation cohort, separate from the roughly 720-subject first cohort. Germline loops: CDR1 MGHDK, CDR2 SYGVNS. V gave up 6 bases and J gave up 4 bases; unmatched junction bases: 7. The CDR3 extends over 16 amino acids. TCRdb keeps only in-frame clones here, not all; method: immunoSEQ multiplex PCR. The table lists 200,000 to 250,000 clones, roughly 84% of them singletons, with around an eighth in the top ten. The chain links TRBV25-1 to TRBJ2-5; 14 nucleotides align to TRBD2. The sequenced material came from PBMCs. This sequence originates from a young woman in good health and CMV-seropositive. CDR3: CASSPGTSGSRETQYF. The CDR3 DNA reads TGTGCCAGCAGCCCCGGGACTAGCGGGAGTCGAGAGACCCAGTACTTC.